These T cell receptor beta chains were read from a single sample in a study of monozygotic twins with inflammatory bowel disease. TCRdb re-called the 5' RACE reads; every CDR3 protein appears as one record, without DNA. With fewer than 550,000 distinct CDR3 sequences in the sample, the ten largest clones hold approximately 2.3%. The sequencing sample was made of blood. The receptors come from a human donor with ulcerative colitis or Crohn's disease, or a healthy co-twin of an affected twin (not recorded which). CDR3s include the opening cysteine and the closing phenylalanine or tryptophan. Fields, in order: J gene, V gene, CDR3 protein.

J: TRBJ2-7
V: TRBV21-1
CDR3: CASSKYRGNYEQYF

J: TRBJ1-2
V: TRBV3-1
CDR3: CASRRTSGGYTF

J: TRBJ2-1
V: TRBV7-3
CDR3: CASSSRSSGGYNEQFF

J: TRBJ1-2
V: TRBV6-5
CDR3: CASTSGTVGYTF

J: TRBJ2-5
V: TRBV6-2/TRBV6-3
CDR3: CASGLAAGTQYF

J: TRBJ2-1
V: TRBV10-1
CDR3: CASSRRDSEQFF

J: TRBJ2-1
V: TRBV4-1
CDR3: CASSQPLAGGYNEQFF

J: TRBJ1-5
V: TRBV20-1
CDR3: CSARPTGVQPQHF

J: TRBJ1-1
V: TRBV20-1
CDR3: CSARDRKFGNTEAFF

J: TRBJ1-1
V: TRBV3-1
CDR3: CASSQAPQAQAFF

J: TRBJ2-2
V: TRBV4-2
CDR3: CASSQDRLNTGELFF

J: TRBJ1-5
V: TRBV19
CDR3: CASTPGHYSNQPQHF

J: TRBJ2-3
V: TRBV5-1
CDR3: CASSSSPTLMDTQYF

J: TRBJ2-2
V: TRBV9
CDR3: CASSGGTGVNLGELFF

J: TRBJ1-5
V: TRBV30
CDR3: CAWSEGTSQPQHF

J: TRBJ1-5
V: TRBV5-1
CDR3: CASSLIPGGNQPQHF

J: TRBJ2-5
V: TRBV10-3
CDR3: CAISDGTGVETQYF

J: TRBJ1-2
V: TRBV21-1
CDR3: CASSKNRTDADGYTF

J: TRBJ2-2
V: TRBV7-2
CDR3: CASSFTGTANTGELFF

J: TRBJ2-3
V: TRBV10-3
CDR3: CASGPRGTDTQYF

J: TRBJ1-2
V: TRBV10-3
CDR3: CAISVINYGYTF

J: TRBJ2-5
V: TRBV21-1
CDR3: CASSKDSRGQGVETQYF

J: TRBJ2-3
V: TRBV7-2
CDR3: CASSLAGGLRTDTQYF

J: TRBJ2-4
V: TRBV4-1
CDR3: CASSQDIAGGTKNIQYF

J: TRBJ2-1
V: TRBV20-1
CDR3: CSASSREGAVYEQFF

J: TRBJ1-2
V: TRBV7-2
CDR3: CASSFFQPSYGYTF

J: TRBJ2-1
V: TRBV20-1
CDR3: CSARVLVGYNEQFF

J: TRBJ1-1
V: TRBV6-1
CDR3: CASSPSGITEAFF

J: TRBJ1-2
V: TRBV7-2
CDR3: CASSLGGYGGYTF

J: TRBJ1-2
V: TRBV5-6
CDR3: CASLTQVFDGYTF

J: TRBJ2-1
V: TRBV3-1
CDR3: CASSQGLARNEQFF

J: TRBJ2-7
V: TRBV24-1
CDR3: CATSDLNNYEQYF

J: TRBJ1-2
V: TRBV28
CDR3: CASSSPLGQGFGYTF

J: TRBJ1-1
V: TRBV2
CDR3: CASLVRAREAFF

J: TRBJ1-2
V: TRBV20-1
CDR3: CSARDRESGYGYTF

J: TRBJ2-7
V: TRBV20-1
CDR3: CSAGPRGYEQYF

J: TRBJ1-1
V: TRBV6-5
CDR3: CASSYSPGRPEAFF

J: TRBJ2-2
V: TRBV4-3
CDR3: CASSQDFAGELFF

J: TRBJ2-7
V: TRBV20-1
CDR3: CSASLPKGRRYEQYF

J: TRBJ2-1
V: TRBV20-1
CDR3: CSARDHFNEQFF

J: TRBJ2-7
V: TRBV25-1
CDR3: CASSDTGTALEQYF

J: TRBJ2-7
V: TRBV27
CDR3: CASSAPDFPYEQYF

J: TRBJ2-3
V: TRBV2
CDR3: CASSEAKSIDTQYF

J: TRBJ2-7
V: TRBV6-5
CDR3: CASSHNGGQGEQYF

J: TRBJ2-1
V: TRBV24-1
CDR3: CATSDGGLAGLNEQFF

J: TRBJ2-1
V: TRBV6-1
CDR3: CASSPRTSVLQHNEQFF

J: TRBJ2-5
V: TRBV20-1
CDR3: CSARGGAVETQYF

J: TRBJ2-7
V: TRBV7-2
CDR3: CASTLGVEQYF

J: TRBJ2-1
V: TRBV7-2
CDR3: CASSLPRLTRGHNEQFF

J: TRBJ2-3
V: TRBV29-1
CDR3: CSVGAAGVTDTQYF